These 4 T cell receptor beta chains share one sample of origin, sequenced in a study of beta chain features in type 1 diabetes. Study findings and constraints: Moderate but significant shortening of TCRB CDR3s was recorded in all four CD4+ subsets from Type 1 diabetes patients.

Expressed TCRB transcripts were sequenced, since all the RNA that had been isolated was reverse transcribed. Profiled with immunoSEQ multiplex PCR; TCRdb holds only in-frame clones, not every one. This sample has approximately 170,000 clones, with approximately 8% found just once. No antigens are known for them. Sequenced input: central memory CD4+ T cells from blood. The receptors shown here come from a man aged 18 to 35 with type 1 diabetes.

This rearrangement joins TRBV18 to TRBJ2-7; 15 positions agree with TRBD2. CDR3 length equals 17 residues. Trimming cost V 6 bases and J 2 bases; bases outside gene matches: 8. The germline CDR1 and CDR2 sequences are KGHSH and LQKENI. The CDR3 nucleotides are TGTGCCAGCTCCCAAGGGGGACTAGCGGGAGGCACCTACGAGCAGTACTTC. Protein sequence: CASSQGGLAGGTYEQYF.

This clone came up a few times. The chain has TRBV5-6 and TRBJ1-3, with D unresolved. Germline V CDR1 and CDR2: SGHDT, YYEEEE. V shed 3 bases and J shed 2 bases, with 12 bases lying between them. The CDR3 is made up of 15 amino acids. This CDR3 is CASSYKTGTGNTIYF. CDR3 nucleotides: TGTGCCAGCAGCTATAAAACCGGTACTGGAAACACCATATATTTT.

In regard to this clone: Other DNA sequences in the same sample also yield this CDR3. The rearrangement links TRBV29-1 to TRBJ1-1; the match to TRBD1 covers 7 bases. Trimming at V came to 5 bases and at J to 1 base, leaving 4 bases not matched to a gene. CDR1 and CDR2 (germline): SQVTM, ANQGSEA. CDR3 length equals 13 residues. The CDR3: CSVSGQRNTEAFF. CDR3 DNA sequence: TGCAGCGTTTCGGGACAGAGGAACACTGAAGCTTTCTTT.

This chain links TRBV11-3 with TRBJ1-1; tentatively, D is TRBD1 (5 bases). This CDR3 comprises 13 residues. CDR1 and CDR2 (germline): SGHNT, YENEEA. V was trimmed by 4 bases and J by 5 bases, leaving 11 bases between them. CDR3 protein: CASSWGRGTEAFF. The CDR3 DNA reads as TGTGCCAGCAGCTGGGGACGGGGGACTGAAGCTTTCTTT.